Listed below are T cell receptor beta chains from one sample, sequenced in a study of blood T cell repertoires in COVID-19. Repertoires were generated with immunoSEQ multiplex PCR, while TCRdb's copy carries only in-frame clones and drops some. Of more than 9,500 clones in the sample, 85% to 90% are singletons; the top ten hold around 21%. The sample was peripheral blood. The receptors shown here come from a woman aged 60-75 years with active COVID-19. The conserved cysteine and the conserved F or W are not part of the CDR3 here.

J: TRBJ2-5
V: TRBV21-1
CDR3: ASSKTQGAQETQY

J: TRBJ2-1
V: TRBV7-9
CDR3: ASSPSGRAHEQF

J: TRBJ2-7
V: TRBV27
CDR3: ASNAAGGSYEQY

J: TRBJ1-2
V: TRBV29-1
CDR3: SASITRDYGYT

J: TRBJ2-2
V: TRBV5-1
CDR3: ASSTGNKNTGELF

J: TRBJ1-1
V: TRBV7-8
CDR3: ASSLASLNTEAF

J: TRBJ1-5
V: TRBV6-5
CDR3: ASRTGSYAQPQH

J: TRBJ2-1
V: TRBV28
CDR3: ASSFLPGTGGVPLDNEQF

J: TRBJ2-1
V: TRBV5-1
CDR3: ASSFGLAGNNEQF

J: TRBJ2-2
V: TRBV19
CDR3: ASSSQGTNTGELF

J: TRBJ2-5
V: TRBV2
CDR3: ASSEGQPLAETQY

J: TRBJ1-3
V: TRBV19
CDR3: ASRLRQGGNTIY

J: TRBJ1-4
V: TRBV29-1
CDR3: SVVTGGSVLF

J: TRBJ2-4
V: TRBV19
CDR3: ASSTSLPLNIGGKNIQY

J: TRBJ2-2
V: TRBV7-9
CDR3: ASKKDRGSTGELF

J: TRBJ1-2
V: TRBV5-8
CDR3: ASSLGRGTAYGYT

J: TRBJ1-1
V: TRBV6-6
CDR3: ASSPTRGQGGTEAF

J: TRBJ1-5
V: TRBV2
CDR3: ASSASDNNQPQH

J: TRBJ2-7
V: TRBV3-1/TRBV3-2
CDR3: ASSQEGRGGEQY

J: TRBJ1-2
V: TRBV19
CDR3: ASSMEGFGGYGYT

J: TRBJ1-3
V: TRBV12-3/TRBV12-4
CDR3: ASSWGAGNTIY

J: TRBJ1-2
V: TRBV7-2
CDR3: ASSSGGVGSAGYT

J: TRBJ1-1
V: TRBV7-8
CDR3: ASSNDRDTEAF